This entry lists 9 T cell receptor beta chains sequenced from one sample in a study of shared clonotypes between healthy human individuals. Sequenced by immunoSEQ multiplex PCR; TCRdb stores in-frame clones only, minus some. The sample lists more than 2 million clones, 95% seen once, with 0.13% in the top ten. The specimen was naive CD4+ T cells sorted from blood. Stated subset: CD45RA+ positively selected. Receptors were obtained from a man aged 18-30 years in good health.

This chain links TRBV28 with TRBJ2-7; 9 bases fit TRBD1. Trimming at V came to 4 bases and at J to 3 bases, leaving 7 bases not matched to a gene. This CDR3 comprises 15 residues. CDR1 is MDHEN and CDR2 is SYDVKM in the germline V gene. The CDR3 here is CASSSTRTGVYEQYF. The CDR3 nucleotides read TGTGCCAGCAGTTCTACTCGGACAGGGGTCTACGAGCAGTACTTC.

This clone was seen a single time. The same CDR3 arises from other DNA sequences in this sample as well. CDR3: CASSVGLAGSTYEQYF. DNA for the CDR3: TGTGCCAGCAGCGTAGGGCTAGCGGGGTCTACCTACGAGCAGTACTTC. The chain is built from TRBV9 and TRBJ2-7; TRBD2 aligns across 9 bases. The CDR3 contains 16 residues. With 0 bases clipped from V and 2 bases from J, the junction kept 6 bases outside the gene matches. Germline V gives CDR1 SGDLS, CDR2 YYNGEE.

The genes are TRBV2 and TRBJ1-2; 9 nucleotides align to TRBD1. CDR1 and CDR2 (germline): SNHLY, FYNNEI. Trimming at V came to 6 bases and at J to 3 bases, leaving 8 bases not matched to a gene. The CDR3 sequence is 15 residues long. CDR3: CASRKGGTGYYGYTF. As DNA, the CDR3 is TGTGCCAGCAGAAAGGGTGGGACAGGGTACTATGGCTACACCTTC.

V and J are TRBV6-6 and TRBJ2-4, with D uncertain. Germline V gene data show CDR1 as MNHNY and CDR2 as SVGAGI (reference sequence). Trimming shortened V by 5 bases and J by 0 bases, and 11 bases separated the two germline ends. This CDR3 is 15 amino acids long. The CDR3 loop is CASSDLRLAKNIQYF. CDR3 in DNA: TGTGCCAGCAGTGACCTCAGGCTAGCCAAAAACATTCAGTACTTC.

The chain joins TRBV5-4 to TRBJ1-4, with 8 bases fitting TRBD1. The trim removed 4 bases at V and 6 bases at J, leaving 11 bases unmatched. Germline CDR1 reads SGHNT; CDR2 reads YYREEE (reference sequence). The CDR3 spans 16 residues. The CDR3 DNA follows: TGTGCCAGCAGCATAACGCGGACAGGGCGGGATGAAAAACTGTTTTTT. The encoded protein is CASSITRTGRDEKLFF.

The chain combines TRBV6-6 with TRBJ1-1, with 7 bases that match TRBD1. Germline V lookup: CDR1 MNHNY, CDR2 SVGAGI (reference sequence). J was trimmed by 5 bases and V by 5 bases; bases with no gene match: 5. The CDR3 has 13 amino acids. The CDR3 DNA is TGTGCCAGCAGTCGGGGACAGCCAACTGAAGCTTTCTTT. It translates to CASSRGQPTEAFF.

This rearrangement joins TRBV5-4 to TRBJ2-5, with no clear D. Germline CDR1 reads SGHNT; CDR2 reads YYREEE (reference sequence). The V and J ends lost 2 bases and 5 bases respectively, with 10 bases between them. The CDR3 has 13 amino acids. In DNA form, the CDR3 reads TGTGCCAGCAGCTTTGACATTGGGGAGACCCAGTACTTC. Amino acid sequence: CASSFDIGETQYF.

CDR3 DNA sequence: TGCGCCAGCAGCTTGGATCCAGGGGAGCCCCTCCACTTT. This gives the protein CASSLDPGEPLHF. The chain combines TRBV5-1 with TRBJ1-6; TRBD1 might be the D (6 bases). V gave up 0 bases and J gave up 13 bases, with 11 bases separating them. Germline-derived CDR1 and CDR2 are SGHRS and YFSETQ. This CDR3 has 13 amino acids.

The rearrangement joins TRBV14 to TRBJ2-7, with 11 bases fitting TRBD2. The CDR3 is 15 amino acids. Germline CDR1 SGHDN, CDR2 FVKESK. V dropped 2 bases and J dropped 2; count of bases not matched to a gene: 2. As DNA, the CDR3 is TGTGCCAGCAGCCAACGACTAGCGGGGCCCTACGAGCAGTACTTC. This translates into CASSQRLAGPYEQYF.